These T cell receptor beta chains were read from a single sample in a study of cytomegalovirus exposure and HLA in healthy donors. The protocol was immunoSEQ multiplex PCR, while the TCRdb copy is restricted to in-frame clones and leaves out a portion. The table has about 130,000 clones, approximately 91% seen once. Sequenced material: PBMCs. These receptor sequences come from a man aged 25 to 40 in good health and CMV-seronegative. The CDR3 runs from the conserved cysteine through the conserved F or W. Fields, in order: J gene, D gene, V gene, CDR3 protein. The D gene is left open where the match is weak.

>TRBJ2-7|TRBD1|TRBV7-9
CASSRGQGAYEQYF
>TRBJ2-5|.|TRBV4-1
CASSQDFGDSVEETQYF
>TRBJ2-7|TRBD1|TRBV19
CASSRTGVYEQYF
>TRBJ2-3|.|TRBV4-1
CASSGLVTDTQYF
>TRBJ2-1|.|TRBV7-6
CASSPSDNEQFF
>TRBJ2-1|.|TRBV11-2
CASSLASTDEQFF
>TRBJ1-1|.|TRBV9
CASSGSGDTEAFF
>TRBJ2-1|.|TRBV19
CASSIIGSNEQFF
>TRBJ1-5|.|TRBV7-8
CASSFGLFNQPQHF
>TRBJ1-5|TRBD1|TRBV30
CAWSVRDSRGRPQHF
>TRBJ2-7|.|TRBV2
CASKTAEFREQYF
>TRBJ2-5|.|TRBV10-2
CASRTAQETQYF
>TRBJ1-6|.|TRBV7-2
CASTIGRVVSPLHF
>TRBJ2-7|.|TRBV6-1
CASSVEVLWNEQYF
>TRBJ1-5|.|TRBV12-5
CASGLPDSGQPQHF
>TRBJ1-3|TRBD1|TRBV7-3
CASSPGGTGNTIYF
>TRBJ1-5|.|TRBV28
CASSLGGLEQPQHF
>TRBJ2-7|TRBD1|TRBV19
CASSTQSLTGAREQYF
>TRBJ2-3|TRBD1|TRBV4-1
CASETGTGGTDTQYF
>TRBJ2-7|TRBD2|TRBV18
CASSPHENSGRRSYEQYF
>TRBJ2-5|.|TRBV15
CATSRAPDRIETQYF
>TRBJ2-5|.|TRBV7-2
CASSLAPGNYQETQYF
>TRBJ2-2|TRBD1|TRBV7-2
CASSLEHRGFGELFF
>TRBJ2-7|.|TRBV7-9
CASSVAVQDYEQYF
>TRBJ2-2|TRBD1|TRBV30
CAWDTQGTGELFF
>TRBJ1-1|.|TRBV6-4
CASSAGGENTEAFF
>TRBJ2-1|TRBD2|TRBV29-1
CSVVVAGVGRYNEQFF
>TRBJ2-2|.|TRBV27
CASSRQWSGTGELFF
>TRBJ2-1|.|TRBV6-1
CASSVGTIPFF
>TRBJ2-7|.|TRBV19
CASSPRGSAYEQYF
>TRBJ1-6|.|TRBV30
CAWMGGVGSPLHF
>TRBJ1-2|.|TRBV5-1
CASSITTGSGYTF
>TRBJ2-1|TRBD2|TRBV7-9
CASSQGLAGGYEQFF
>TRBJ2-1|.|TRBV9
CASTYSWGNNEQFF
>TRBJ2-2|TRBD2|TRBV2
CASRAPGLATTGELFF
>TRBJ2-2|.|TRBV5-1
CASSWGYTLTNTGELFF
>TRBJ2-7|.|TRBV19
CASSIVGGSYEQYF